Listed below are T cell receptor beta chains from one sample, sequenced in a study of blood T cell repertoires in COVID-19. Sequencing was performed with immunoSEQ multiplex PCR; in TCRdb, only in-frame clones are kept and a portion is missing. The table includes some 220,000 clones, roughly 85% detected once. Sequenced sample: PBMCs or T cells enriched from blood (not recorded which). Receptor source: a woman in her 40s with acute COVID-19. The CDR3 runs from the conserved cysteine through the conserved F or W. Fields, in order: V gene, D gene, J gene, clone size, CDR3 protein, CDR3 DNA. The D gene is left open where the match is weak. For some rows the clone size is stated as once, few or many, or as a class when expanded; others skip it.

>TRBV3-1/TRBV3-2|.|TRBJ1-5|.
CASSQDGNPNQPQHF
TGTGCCAGCAGCCAAGACGGGAACCCCAATCAGCCCCAGCATTTT
>TRBV5-1|.|TRBJ1-4|.
CASSLVTGTNEKLFF
TGCGCCAGCAGCTTGGTTACAGGGACTAATGAAAAACTGTTTTTT
>TRBV6-5|.|TRBJ1-2|.
CASSKQYSYTF
TGTGCCAGCAGTAAACAGTACAGCTACACCTTC
>TRBV19|.|TRBJ1-5|.
CASSIQGGAQPQHF
TGTGCCAGTAGTATCCAGGGAGGGGCTCAGCCCCAGCATTTT
>TRBV27|TRBD1|TRBJ1-1|.
CASSPKGAFTEAFF
TGTGCCAGCAGCCCGAAGGGGGCCTTCACTGAAGCTTTCTTT
>TRBV5-1|TRBD2|TRBJ2-1|.
CASSLAGGGSVVPFF
TGCGCCAGCAGCTTGGCCGGGGGAGGGTCAGTGGTTCCGTTCTTC
>TRBV5-1|TRBD2|TRBJ2-3|.
CASRPSTSGADTQYF
TGCGCCAGCAGACCGTCGACTAGCGGGGCAGATACGCAGTATTTT
>TRBV27|TRBD2|TRBJ2-3|.
CASAVLLAGGLSPGTQYF
TGTGCCAGCGCAGTGCTACTAGCGGGGGGGCTTTCCCCGGGTACGCAGTATTTT
>TRBV6-1|.|TRBJ2-2|once
CASSESGLTGELFF
TGTGCCAGCAGTGAATCGGGGTTAACCGGGGAGCTGTTTTTT
>TRBV27|.|TRBJ1-1|.
CASSTGWGTEAFF
TGTGCCAGCAGTACAGGGTGGGGGACTGAAGCTTTCTTT
>TRBV7-9|.|TRBJ2-7|.
CASSGQMGLQSYEQYF
TGTGCCAGCAGCGGCCAGATGGGACTTCAGTCCTACGAGCAGTACTTC
>TRBV30|.|TRBJ1-5|.
CAWSYSTQPQHF
TGTGCCTGGTCTTACTCTACTCAGCCCCAGCATTTT
>TRBV4-1|.|TRBJ2-5|few
CASSATGDGRETQYF
TGCGCCAGCAGCGCGACAGGTGATGGGCGGGAGACCCAGTACTTC
>TRBV18|.|TRBJ1-1|.
CASSLNRDTEAFF
TGTGCCAGCTCACTCAACAGGGACACTGAAGCTTTCTTT
>TRBV4-2|.|TRBJ1-6|.
CASSQLRVRWSSYNSPLHF
TGTGCCAGCAGCCAGCTTCGAGTGAGGTGGAGCTCCTATAATTCACCCCTCCACTTT